This T cell receptor (beta chain) is from a study of shared clonotypes between healthy human individuals. Across the study: CD4 naive cells filled three plates per donor, CD4 memory three, CD8 naive two and CD8 memory one. Study results and limitations: Generally, estimated richness proved larger in naive subsets than it did in memory subsets. Unshared clonotypes carried lower generation probabilities than those common to all four donors.

Positive CCR7 selection of CD45RO-negative cells yielded the naive CD8 cells, and terminally differentiated effector memory CD45RA+ cells were excluded. As concerns this clone: The antigen remains unidentified.

Germline V gene lookup returns CDR1 MGHRA and CDR2 YSYEKL. Trimming removed 5 bases from V and 8 bases from J, with 19 bases in between. The CDR3 length is 15 residues. Several immunoSEQ 96-well plates shared each subset's DNA, each plate a replicate. Repertoires were generated with immunoSEQ multiplex PCR, while TCRdb's copy carries only in-frame clones and drops some. The table includes 2 million or so clones, about 95% detected once. The gene calls are TRBV4-1 and TRBJ2-1; a weak D match, TRBD2 (6 bases). The clonotype was recovered from a man between 18 and 29 years old in good health. The sample comprised naive CD8+ T cells sorted from blood. CDR3 sequence: CASSTPTGGEDEQFF. CDR3 bases: TGCGCCAGCAGCACCCCAACAGGCGGGGAGGATGAGCAGTTCTTC.